This T cell receptor (beta chain) comes out of a study of T-cell memory formation after mild COVID-19. Per germline, CDR1 MDHEN and CDR2 SYDVKM. This CDR3 contains 14 residues. Trimming took off 5 bases at V and 3 bases at J, with 10 bases between the two ends. Each CDR3 protein is one row after TCRdb ran MiXCR on the 5' RACE reads. The table has just over 300,000 distinct CDR3 sequences, roughly a fifth seen once. V is TRBV28 and J is TRBJ1-4, with a weak D call TRBD1 (6 bases). This clonotype was sampled from a man between 18 and 35 years old who had mild COVID-19 (a few samples of this study predate the infection). Cell type and time point are not known. Material for sequencing was PBMCs or a T cell subset sorted from them (not recorded which). The CDR3 DNA reads as TGTGCCAGCAGTCCCTGGACAGCTAATGAAAAACTGTTTTTT. Translating it yields CASSPWTANEKLFF. Full variable domain (missing parts from reference TRBV28 and TRBJ1-4): DVKVTQSSRYLVKRTGEKVFLECVQDMDHENMFWYRQDPGLGLRLIYFSYDVKMKEKGDIPEGYSVSREKKERFSLILESASTNQTSMYLCASSPWTANEKLFFGSGTQLSVL.